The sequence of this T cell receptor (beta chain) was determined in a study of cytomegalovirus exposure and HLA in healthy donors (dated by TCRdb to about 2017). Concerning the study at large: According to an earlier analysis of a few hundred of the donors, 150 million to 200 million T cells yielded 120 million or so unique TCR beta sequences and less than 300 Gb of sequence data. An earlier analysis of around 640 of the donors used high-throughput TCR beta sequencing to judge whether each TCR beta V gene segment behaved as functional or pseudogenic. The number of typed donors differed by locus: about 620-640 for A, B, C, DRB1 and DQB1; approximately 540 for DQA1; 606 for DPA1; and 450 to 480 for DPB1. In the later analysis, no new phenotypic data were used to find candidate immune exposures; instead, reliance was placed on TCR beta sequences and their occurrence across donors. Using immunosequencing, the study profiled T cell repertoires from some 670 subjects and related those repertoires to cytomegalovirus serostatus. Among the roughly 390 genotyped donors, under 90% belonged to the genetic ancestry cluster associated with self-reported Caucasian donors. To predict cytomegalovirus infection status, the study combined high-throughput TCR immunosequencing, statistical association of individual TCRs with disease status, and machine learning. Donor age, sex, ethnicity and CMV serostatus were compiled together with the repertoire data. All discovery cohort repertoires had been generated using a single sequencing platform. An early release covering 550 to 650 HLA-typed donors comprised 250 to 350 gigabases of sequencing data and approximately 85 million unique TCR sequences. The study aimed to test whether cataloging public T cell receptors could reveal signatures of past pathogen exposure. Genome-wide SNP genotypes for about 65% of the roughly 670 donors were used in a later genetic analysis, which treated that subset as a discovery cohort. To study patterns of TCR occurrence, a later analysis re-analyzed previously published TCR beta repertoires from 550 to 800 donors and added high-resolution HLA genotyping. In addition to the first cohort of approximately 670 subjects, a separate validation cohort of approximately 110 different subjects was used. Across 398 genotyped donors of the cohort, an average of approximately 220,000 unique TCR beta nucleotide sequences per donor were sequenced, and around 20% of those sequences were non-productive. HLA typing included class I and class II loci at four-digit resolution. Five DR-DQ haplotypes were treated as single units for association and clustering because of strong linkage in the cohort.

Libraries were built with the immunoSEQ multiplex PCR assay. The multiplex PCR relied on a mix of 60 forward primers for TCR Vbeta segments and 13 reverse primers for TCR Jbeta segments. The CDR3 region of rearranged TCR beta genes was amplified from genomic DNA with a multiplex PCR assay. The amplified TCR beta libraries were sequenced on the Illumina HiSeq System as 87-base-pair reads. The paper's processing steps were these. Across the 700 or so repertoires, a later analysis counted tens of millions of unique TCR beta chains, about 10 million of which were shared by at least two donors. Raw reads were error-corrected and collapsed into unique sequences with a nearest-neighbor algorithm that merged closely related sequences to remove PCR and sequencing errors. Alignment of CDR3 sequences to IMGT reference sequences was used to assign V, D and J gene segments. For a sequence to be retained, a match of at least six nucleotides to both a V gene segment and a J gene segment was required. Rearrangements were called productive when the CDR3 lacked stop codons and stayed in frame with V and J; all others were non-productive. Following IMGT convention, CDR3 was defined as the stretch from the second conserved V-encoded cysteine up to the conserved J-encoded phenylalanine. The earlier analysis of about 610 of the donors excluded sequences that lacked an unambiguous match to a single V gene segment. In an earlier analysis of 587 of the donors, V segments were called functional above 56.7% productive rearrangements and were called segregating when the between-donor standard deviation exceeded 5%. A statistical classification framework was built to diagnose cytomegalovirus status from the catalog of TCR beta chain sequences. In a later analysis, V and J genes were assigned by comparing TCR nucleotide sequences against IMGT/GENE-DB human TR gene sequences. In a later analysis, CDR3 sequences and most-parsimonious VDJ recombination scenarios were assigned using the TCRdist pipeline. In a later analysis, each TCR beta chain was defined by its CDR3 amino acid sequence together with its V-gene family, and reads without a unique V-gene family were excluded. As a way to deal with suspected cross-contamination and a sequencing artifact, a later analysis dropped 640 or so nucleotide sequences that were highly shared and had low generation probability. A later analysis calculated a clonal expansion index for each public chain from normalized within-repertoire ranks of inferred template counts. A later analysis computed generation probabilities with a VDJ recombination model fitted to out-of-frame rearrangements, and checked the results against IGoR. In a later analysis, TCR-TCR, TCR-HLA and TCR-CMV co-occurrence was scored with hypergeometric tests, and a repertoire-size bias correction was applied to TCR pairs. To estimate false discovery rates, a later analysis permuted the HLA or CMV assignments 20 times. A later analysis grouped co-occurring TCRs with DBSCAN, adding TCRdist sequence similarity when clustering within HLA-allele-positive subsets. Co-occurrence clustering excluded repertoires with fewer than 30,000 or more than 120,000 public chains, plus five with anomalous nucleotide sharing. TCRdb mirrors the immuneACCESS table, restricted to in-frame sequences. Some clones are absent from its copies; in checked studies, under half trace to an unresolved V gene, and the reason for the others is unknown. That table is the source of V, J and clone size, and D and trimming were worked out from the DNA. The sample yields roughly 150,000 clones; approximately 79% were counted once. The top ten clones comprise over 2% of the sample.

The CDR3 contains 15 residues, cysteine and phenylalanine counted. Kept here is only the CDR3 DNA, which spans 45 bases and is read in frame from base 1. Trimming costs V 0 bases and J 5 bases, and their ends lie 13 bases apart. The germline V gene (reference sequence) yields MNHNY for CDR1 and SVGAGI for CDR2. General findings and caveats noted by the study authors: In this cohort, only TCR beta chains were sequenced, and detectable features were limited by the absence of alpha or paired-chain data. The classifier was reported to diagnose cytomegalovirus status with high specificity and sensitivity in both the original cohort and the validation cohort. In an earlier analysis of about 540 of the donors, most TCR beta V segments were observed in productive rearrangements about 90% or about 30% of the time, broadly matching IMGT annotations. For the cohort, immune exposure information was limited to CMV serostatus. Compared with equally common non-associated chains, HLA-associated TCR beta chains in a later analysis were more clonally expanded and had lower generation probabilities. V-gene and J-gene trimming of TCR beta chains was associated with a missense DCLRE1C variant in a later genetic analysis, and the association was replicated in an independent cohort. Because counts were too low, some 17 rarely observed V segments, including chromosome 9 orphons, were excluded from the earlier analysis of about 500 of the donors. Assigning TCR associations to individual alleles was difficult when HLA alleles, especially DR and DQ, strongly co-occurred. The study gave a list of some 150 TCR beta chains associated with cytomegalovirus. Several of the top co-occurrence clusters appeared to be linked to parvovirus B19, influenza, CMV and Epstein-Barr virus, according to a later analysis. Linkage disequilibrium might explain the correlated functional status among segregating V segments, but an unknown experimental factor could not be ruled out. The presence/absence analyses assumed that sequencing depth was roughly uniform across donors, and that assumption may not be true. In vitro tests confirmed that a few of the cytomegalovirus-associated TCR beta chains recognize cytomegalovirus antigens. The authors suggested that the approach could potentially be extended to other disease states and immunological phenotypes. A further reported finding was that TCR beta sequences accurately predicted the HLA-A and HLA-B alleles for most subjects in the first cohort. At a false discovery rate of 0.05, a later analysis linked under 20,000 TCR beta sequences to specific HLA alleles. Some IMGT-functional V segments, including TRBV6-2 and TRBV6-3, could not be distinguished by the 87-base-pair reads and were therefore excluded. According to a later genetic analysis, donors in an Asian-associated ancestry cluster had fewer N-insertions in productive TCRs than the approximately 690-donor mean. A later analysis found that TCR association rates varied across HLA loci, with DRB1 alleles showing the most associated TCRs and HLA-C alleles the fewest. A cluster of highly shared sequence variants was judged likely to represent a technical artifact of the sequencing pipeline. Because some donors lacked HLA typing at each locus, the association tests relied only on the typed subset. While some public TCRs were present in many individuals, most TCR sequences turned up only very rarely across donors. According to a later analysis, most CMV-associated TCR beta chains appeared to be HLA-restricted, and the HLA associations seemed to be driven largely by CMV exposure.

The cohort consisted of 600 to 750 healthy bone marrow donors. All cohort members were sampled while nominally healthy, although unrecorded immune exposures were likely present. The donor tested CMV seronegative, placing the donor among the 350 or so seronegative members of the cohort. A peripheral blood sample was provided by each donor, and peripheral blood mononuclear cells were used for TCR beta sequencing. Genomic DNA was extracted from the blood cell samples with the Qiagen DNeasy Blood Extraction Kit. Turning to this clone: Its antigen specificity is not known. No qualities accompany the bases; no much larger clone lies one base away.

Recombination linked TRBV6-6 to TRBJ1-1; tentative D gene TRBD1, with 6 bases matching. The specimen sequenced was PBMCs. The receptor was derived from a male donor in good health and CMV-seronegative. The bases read TGTGCCAGCAGTTACTCGGGGGGGGCGCTGACTGAAGCTTTCTTT. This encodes CASSYSGGALTEAFF.